What follows are 4 T cell receptor beta chains derived from one specimen sequenced in a study of blood T cell repertoires in COVID-19. Some clones are missing from TCRdb's copy, which holds only in-frame ones; the method was immunoSEQ multiplex PCR. The data contain about 170,000 clones, 75% to 90% of them seen just once; the ten biggest clones take up approximately 3.3%. Material: peripheral blood. The receptors derive from a human donor with acute or convalescent COVID-19. The donor label of this sample is uncertain.

CDR3 sequence (DNA): TGTGCCAGCAAGGGACAGGGGGCGATGAACACTGAAGCTTTCTTT. It translates to CASKGQGAMNTEAFF. The rearrangement links TRBV9 to TRBJ1-1; TRBD1 agrees at 12 bases. The CDR3 contains 15 residues. The J segment lost 0 bases and the V segment lost 6 bases, leaving 3 bases of the junction unmatched. The germline CDR1 and CDR2 sequences are SGDLS and YYNGEE.

This clone was detected once. This rearrangement joins TRBV9 to TRBJ2-7, with a possible D match to TRBD1 (5 bases). This CDR3 has 14 residues. In germline, CDR1 is SGDLS, CDR2 YYNGEE. V lost 0 bases and J 2 bases, leaving 9 bases between the germline ends. CDR3 DNA sequence: TGTGCCAGCAGCGTAGGGTCAGGGACCTACGAGCAGTACTTC. Translation: CASSVGSGTYEQYF.

The chain is built from TRBV3-1 (or the pseudogene TRBV3-2) and TRBJ1-1; 9 nucleotides align to TRBD1. The trim removed 5 bases at V and 3 bases at J, leaving 4 bases unmatched. The germline V gene has CDR1 LGHDT and CDR2 YNNKEL (reference sequence). This CDR3 is built from 14 residues. The DNA of the CDR3 is TGTGCCAGCAGCTTCCGACAGGGGGACACTGAAGCTTTCTTT. Translating it yields CASSFRQGDTEAFF.

The V and J genes are TRBV10-3 and TRBJ1-5, with 7 positions matching TRBD1. The V gene end was trimmed by 9 bases and the J gene end by 4 bases; junction bases not matched to a gene: 6. The CDR3 is 13 amino acids. The germline gives CDR1 ENHRY, CDR2 SYGVKD. The CDR3 sequence: CAIRGQLNQPQHF. CDR3 bases: TGTGCCATTAGGGGGCAGCTAAATCAGCCCCAGCATTTT.